This T cell receptor beta chain was identified in a study of spatial heterogeneity in lung cancer. Study details: In raw reads, more than nine appearances on average were recorded for each unique TCR and UMI combination.

MiXCR, run by TCRdb on the 5' RACE reads, gives a single entry per CDR3 protein. The table has about 23,000 distinct CDR3 sequences, approximately 6.5% seen once; the top ten hold about 9.4%. Time point reported: sample taken at primary tumor resection. Donors were some 72 untreated early-stage non-small cell lung cancer patients. Without sorting, whole RNA was sequenced from tumor, nontumor lung or frozen PBMC. V shed 5 bases and J shed 8 bases, with 15 bases lying between them. In germline, CDR1 is DFQATT, CDR2 SNEGSKA (reference sequence). The CDR3 has 13 residues. This clonotype showed up just once. Antigen specificity is unknown. The study, taken as a whole, reports: In tumors, expanded intratumoral alpha and beta TCR counts tracked mutation counts. The recorded estimate of tumor T cell coverage is about 7% for alpha chains and more than 11% for beta chains.

The chain has TRBV20-1 and TRBJ2-2; D remains ambiguous. The sequenced sample was lung tumor tissue, obtained at surgery. The clonotype comes from a male donor with early-stage non-small cell lung cancer. Written as DNA, the CDR3 is TGCAGTGCTTCACAACGAGTAAGGGGGGAGCTGTTTTTT. Translated, it gives CSASQRVRGELFF.